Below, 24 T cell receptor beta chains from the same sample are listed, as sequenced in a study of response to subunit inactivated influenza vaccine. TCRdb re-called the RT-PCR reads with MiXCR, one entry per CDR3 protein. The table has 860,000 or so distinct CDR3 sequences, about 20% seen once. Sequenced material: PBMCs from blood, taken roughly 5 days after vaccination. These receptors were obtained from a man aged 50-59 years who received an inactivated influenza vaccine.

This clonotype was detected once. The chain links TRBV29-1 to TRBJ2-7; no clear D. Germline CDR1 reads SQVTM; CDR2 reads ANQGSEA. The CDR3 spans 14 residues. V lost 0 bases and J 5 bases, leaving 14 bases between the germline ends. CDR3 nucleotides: TGCAGCGTTGAAGATAGGGCCATCGGCGACGAGCAGTACTTC. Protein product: CSVEDRAIGDEQYF.

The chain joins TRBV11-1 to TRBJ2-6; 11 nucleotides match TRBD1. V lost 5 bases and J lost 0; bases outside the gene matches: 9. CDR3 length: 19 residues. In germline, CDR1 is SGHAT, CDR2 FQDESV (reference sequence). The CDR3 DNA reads TGTGCCAGCAGCGCAGAGCCGGGACAGGGGGGCTCTGGGGCCAACGTCCTGACTTTC. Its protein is CASSAEPGQGGSGANVLTF.

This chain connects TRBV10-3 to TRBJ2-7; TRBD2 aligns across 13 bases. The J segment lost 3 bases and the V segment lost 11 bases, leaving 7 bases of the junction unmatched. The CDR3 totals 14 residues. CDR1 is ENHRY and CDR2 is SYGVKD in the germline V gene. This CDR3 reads CAVGLAGALYEQYF. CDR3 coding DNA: TGTGCCGTCGGACTAGCGGGAGCTCTCTACGAGCAGTACTTC.

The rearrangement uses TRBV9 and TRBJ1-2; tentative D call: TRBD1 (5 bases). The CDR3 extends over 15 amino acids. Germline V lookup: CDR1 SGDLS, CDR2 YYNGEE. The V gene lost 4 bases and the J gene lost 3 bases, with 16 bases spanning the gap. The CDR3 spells CASSLSEGDHYGYTF. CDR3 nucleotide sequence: TGTGCCAGCAGCCTTAGCGAAGGGGATCACTATGGCTACACCTTC.

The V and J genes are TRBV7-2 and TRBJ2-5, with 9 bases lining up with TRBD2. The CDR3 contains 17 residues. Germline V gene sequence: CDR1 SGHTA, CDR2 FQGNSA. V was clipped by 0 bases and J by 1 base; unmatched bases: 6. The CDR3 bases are TGTGCCAGCAGCTTAGCGGCGGTAGCGGGGGCCCAAGAGACCCAGTACTTC. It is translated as CASSLAAVAGAQETQYF.

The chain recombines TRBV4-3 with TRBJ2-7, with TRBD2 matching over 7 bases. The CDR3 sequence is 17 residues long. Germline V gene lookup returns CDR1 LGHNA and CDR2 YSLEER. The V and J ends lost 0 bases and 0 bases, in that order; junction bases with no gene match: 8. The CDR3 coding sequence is TGCGCCAGCAGCCAAGATCTGGGGCGGGGGTCCTCCTACGAGCAGTACTTC. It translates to CASSQDLGRGSSYEQYF.

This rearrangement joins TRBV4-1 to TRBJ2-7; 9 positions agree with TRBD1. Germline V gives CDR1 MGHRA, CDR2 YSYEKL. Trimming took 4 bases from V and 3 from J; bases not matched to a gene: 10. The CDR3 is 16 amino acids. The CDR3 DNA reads TGCGCCAGCAGCCGGACAGGGGCGGGACAGGGCTACGAGCAGTACTTC. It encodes CASSRTGAGQGYEQYF.

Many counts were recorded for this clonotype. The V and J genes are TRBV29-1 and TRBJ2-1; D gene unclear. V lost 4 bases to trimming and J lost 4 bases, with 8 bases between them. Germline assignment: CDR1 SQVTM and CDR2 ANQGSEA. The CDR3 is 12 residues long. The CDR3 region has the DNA TGCAGCGTTGGTCACCGTTACAATGAGCAGTTCTTC. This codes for CSVGHRYNEQFF.

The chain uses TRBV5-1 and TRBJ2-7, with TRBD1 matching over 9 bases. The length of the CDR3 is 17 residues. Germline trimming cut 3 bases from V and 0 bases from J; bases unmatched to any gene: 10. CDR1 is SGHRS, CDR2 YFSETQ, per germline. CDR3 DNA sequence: TGCGCCAGCAGCTACCTACCGGGACAGGGACGCTCCTACGAGCAGTACTTC. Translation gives CASSYLPGQGRSYEQYF.

The CDR3 loop reads CASSLGREARNIQYF. As DNA, the CDR3 is TGCGCCAGCAGCTTGGGCAGGGAGGCTAGGAACATTCAGTACTTC. This sequence joins TRBV5-1 and TRBJ2-4; D might be TRBD2 (6 bases). The ends were cut back, 0 bases at V and 7 bases at J, with 14 bases in the middle. Looked up from germline, CDR1 is SGHRS and CDR2 is YFSETQ. This CDR3 is 15 amino acids long. The full variable domain, its missing parts supplied by reference TRBV5-1 and TRBJ2-4, is KAGVTQTPRYLIKTRGQQVTLSCSPISGHRSVSWYQQTPGQGLQFLFEYFSETQRNKGNFPGRFSGRQFSNSRSEMNVSTLELGDSALYLCASSLGREARNIQYFGAGTRLSVL.

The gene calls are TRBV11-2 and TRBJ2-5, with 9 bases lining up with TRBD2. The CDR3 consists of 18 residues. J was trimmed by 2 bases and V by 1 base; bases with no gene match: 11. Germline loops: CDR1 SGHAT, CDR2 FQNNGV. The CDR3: CASSLVFWASGAQETQYF. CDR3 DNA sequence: TGTGCCAGCAGCTTAGTCTTTTGGGCTAGCGGGGCACAAGAGACCCAGTACTTC. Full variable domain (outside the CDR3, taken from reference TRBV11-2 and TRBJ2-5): EAGVAQSPRYKIIEKRQSVAFWCNPISGHATLYWYQQILGQGPKLLIQFQNNGVVDDSQLPKDRFSAERLKGVDSTLKIQPAKLEDSAVYLCASSLVFWASGAQETQYFGPGTRLLVL.

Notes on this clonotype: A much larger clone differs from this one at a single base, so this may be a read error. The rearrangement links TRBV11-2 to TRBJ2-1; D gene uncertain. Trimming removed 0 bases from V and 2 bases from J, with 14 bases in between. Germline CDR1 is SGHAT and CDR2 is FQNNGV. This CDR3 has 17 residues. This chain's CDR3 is CASSLEVAPGTYNEQFF. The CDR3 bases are TGTGCCAGCAGCTTAGAAGTGGCGCCCGGTACCTACAATGAGCAGTTCTTC.

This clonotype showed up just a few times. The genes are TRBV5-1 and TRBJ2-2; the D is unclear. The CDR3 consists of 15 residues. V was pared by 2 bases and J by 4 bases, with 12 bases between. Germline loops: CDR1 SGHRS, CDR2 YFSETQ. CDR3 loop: CASSFRESTTGELFF. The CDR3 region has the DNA TGCGCCAGCAGCTTTCGCGAATCGACCACCGGGGAGCTGTTTTTT. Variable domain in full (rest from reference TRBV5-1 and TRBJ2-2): KAGVTQTPRYLIKTRGQQVTLSCSPISGHRSVSWYQQTPGQGLQFLFEYFSETQRNKGNFPGRFSGRQFSNSRSEMNVSTLELGDSALYLCASSFRESTTGELFFGEGSRLTVL.

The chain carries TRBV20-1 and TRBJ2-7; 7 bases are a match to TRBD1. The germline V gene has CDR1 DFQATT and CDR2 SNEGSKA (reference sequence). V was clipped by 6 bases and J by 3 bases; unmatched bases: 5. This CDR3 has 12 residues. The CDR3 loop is CSANDRVYEQYF. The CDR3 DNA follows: TGCAGTGCAAACGACAGGGTCTACGAGCAGTACTTC.

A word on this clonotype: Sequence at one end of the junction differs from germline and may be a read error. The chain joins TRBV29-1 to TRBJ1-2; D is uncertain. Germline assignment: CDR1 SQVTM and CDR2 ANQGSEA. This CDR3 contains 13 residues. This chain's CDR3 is CIVGTGVARGYTF. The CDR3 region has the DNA TGCATCGTTGGAACCGGGGTGGCTCGGGGCTACACCTTC.

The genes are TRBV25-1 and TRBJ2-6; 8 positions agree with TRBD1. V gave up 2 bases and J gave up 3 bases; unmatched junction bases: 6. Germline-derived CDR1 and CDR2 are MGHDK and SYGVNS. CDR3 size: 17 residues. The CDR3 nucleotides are TGTGCCAGCAGTGAAGGACAGGGTTTGTTTGGGGCCAACGTCCTGACTTTC. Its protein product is CASSEGQGLFGANVLTF.

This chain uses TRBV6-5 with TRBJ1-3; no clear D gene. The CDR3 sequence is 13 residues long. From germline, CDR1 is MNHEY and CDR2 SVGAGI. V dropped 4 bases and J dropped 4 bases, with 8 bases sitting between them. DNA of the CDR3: TGTGCCAGCAGTTTGGTGAACGGAAACACCATATATTTT. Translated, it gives CASSLVNGNTIYF.

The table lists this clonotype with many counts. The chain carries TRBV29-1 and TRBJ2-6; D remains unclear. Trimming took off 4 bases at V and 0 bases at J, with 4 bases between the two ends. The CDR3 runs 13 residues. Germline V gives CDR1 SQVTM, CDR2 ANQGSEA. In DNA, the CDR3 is TGCAGCGTTGTCTACTCTGGGGCCAACGTCCTGACTTTC. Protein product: CSVVYSGANVLTF.

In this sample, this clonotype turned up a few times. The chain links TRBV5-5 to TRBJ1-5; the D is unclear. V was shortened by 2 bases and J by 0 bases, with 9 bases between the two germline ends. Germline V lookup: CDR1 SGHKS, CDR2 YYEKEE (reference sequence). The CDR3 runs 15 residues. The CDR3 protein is CASSFYGYSNQPQHF. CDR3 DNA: TGTGCCAGCAGCTTTTACGGATATAGCAATCAGCCCCAGCATTTT.

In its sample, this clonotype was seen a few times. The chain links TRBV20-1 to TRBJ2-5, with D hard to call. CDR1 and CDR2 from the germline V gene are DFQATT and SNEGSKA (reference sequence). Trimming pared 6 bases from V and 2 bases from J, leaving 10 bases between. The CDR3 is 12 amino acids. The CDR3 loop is CSARHRQETQYF. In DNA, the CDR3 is TGCAGTGCACGCCATCGACAAGAGACCCAGTACTTC.

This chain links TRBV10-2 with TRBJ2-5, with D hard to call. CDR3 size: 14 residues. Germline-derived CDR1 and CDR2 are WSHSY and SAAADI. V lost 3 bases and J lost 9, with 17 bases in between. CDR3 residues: CASSDLETYRAQYF. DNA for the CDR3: TGCGCCAGCAGTGATTTGGAGACTTATCGGGCCCAGTACTTC.

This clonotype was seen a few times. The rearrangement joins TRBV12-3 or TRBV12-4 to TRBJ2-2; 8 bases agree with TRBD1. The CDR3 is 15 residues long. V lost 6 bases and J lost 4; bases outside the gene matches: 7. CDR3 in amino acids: CASSGQGQSTGELFF. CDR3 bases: TGTGCCAGCAGCGGACAGGGCCAGTCCACCGGGGAGCTGTTTTTT.

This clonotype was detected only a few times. CDR3 protein: CASSLVARNTGELFF. The CDR3 coding sequence is TGTGCCAGCAGCTTAGTGGCCAGGAACACCGGGGAGCTGTTTTTT. The chain employs TRBV7-9 and TRBJ2-2; D gene ambiguous. The CDR3 length is 15 residues. Germline lookup yields CDR1 SEHNR and CDR2 FQNEAQ (reference sequence). Trimming shortened V by 1 base and J by 1 base, and 7 bases separated the two germline ends.

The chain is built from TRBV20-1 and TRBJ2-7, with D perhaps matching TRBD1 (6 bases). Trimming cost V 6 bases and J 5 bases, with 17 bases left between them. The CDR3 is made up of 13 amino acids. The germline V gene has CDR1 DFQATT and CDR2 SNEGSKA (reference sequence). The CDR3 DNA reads TGCAGTGCAAACAAGTTGACAGGTAACGAGCAGTACTTC. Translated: CSANKLTGNEQYF.